One sample yielded the 8 T cell receptor beta chains listed below, sequenced in a study of T cell responses to AZD1222 COVID-19 vaccine. Generated by immunoSEQ multiplex PCR, the TCRdb table keeps only in-frame clones and is missing some. The table has more than 100,000 clones, approximately 90% seen once; the top ten hold about 2.5%. The sequenced sample was peripheral blood, obtained 28 days after the second AZD1222 dose. Every receptor here comes from an adult who received the AZD1222 COVID-19 vaccine.

V usage is TRBV7-9 and J usage is TRBJ1-2; no clear D. The V and J ends lost 6 bases and 8 bases respectively, with 16 bases between them. The V gene's germline CDR1 is SEHNR and CDR2 FQNEAQ (reference sequence). This CDR3 has 13 amino acids. For the CDR3, the DNA is TGTGCCAGCAGGTCATTGTCTTCGGCAGGCTACACCTTC. Its protein is CASRSLSSAGYTF.

V usage is TRBV7-8 and J usage is TRBJ1-3, with a weak D call TRBD1 (5 bases). CDR1 SGHVS and CDR2 FQNEAQ come from the germline V gene. There are 16 residues in the CDR3. V lost 1 base and J 0 bases, leaving 10 bases between the germline ends. CDR3: CASSLDQGSSGNTIYF. CDR3 DNA sequence: TGTGCCAGCAGCTTAGACCAGGGCAGCTCTGGAAACACCATATATTTT.

CDR3 nucleotides: TGTGCCAGTAGTCTGCTCTTTGAGCAGTTCTTC. Translated: CASSLLFEQFF. The genes are TRBV19 and TRBJ2-1, with unresolved D. Per germline, CDR1 LNHDA and CDR2 SQIVND (reference sequence). V was clipped by 5 bases and J by 9 bases, with 8 bases between them. CDR3 size: 11 residues.

This clone has more than one count but fewer than ten. CDR3 protein: CASSPDRVGGYTF. CDR3 DNA sequence: TGTGCCAGCAGCCCCGACAGGGTTGGTGGCTACACCTTC. The rearrangement uses TRBV25-1 and TRBJ1-2, with 7 bases lining up with TRBD1. This CDR3 spans 13 amino acids. The germline gives CDR1 MGHDK, CDR2 SYGVNS. J was trimmed by 7 bases and V by 6 bases; bases with no gene match: 8.

The V and J genes are TRBV7-9 and TRBJ1-1; D not certain. CDR1 and CDR2 from the germline V gene are SEHNR and FQNEAQ (reference sequence). Trimming took 2 bases from V and 8 from J, leaving 9 bases between them. The CDR3 consists of 12 residues. As DNA, the CDR3 is TGTGCCAGCAGCTTAAATAGAAAAGAAGCTTTCTTT. It encodes CASSLNRKEAFF.

This clone was recorded only once. The chain couples TRBV7-2 to TRBJ1-4, with D possibly TRBD1 on 6 matching bases. CDR1 is SGHTA and CDR2 is FQGNSA in the germline V gene. Trimming removed 3 bases from V and 4 bases from J, with 9 bases in between. The CDR3 contains 14 residues. CDR3 sequence (DNA): TGTGCCAGCAGCTTTACAGGGAATAATGAAAAACTGTTTTTT. It translates to CASSFTGNNEKLFF.

In DNA, the CDR3 is TGTGCCAGCAGCCCCACAGGGTCGGGAGCGGGCACTGAAGCTTTCTTT. Translating it yields CASSPTGSGAGTEAFF. V gene TRBV3-1 (or the pseudogene TRBV3-2) combines with J gene TRBJ1-1, with D possibly being TRBD1 (6 bases). V was shortened by 4 bases and J by 4 bases, with 19 bases between the two germline ends. Germline V gives CDR1 LGHDT, CDR2 YNNKEL (reference sequence). CDR3 size: 16 residues.

V is TRBV11-2 and J is TRBJ2-1, with 15 bases identical to TRBD2. Looked up from germline, CDR1 is SGHAT and CDR2 is FQNNGV. V trimming: 0 bases; J trimming: 12 bases; junction bases outside the gene matches: 6. CDR3 length: 16 residues. This chain's CDR3 is CASSLDRTSGGASQFF. Here the CDR3 DNA reads TGTGCCAGCAGCTTAGATCGGACTAGCGGGGGGGCTTCGCAGTTCTTC.